This T cell receptor (beta chain) was retrieved from a study of breast tumors, draining lymph nodes, adjacent tissues. Germline assignment: CDR1 MNHEY and CDR2 SVGAGI. The CDR3 is 15 amino acids. V gave up 4 bases and J gave up 5 bases; unmatched junction bases: 10. TCRdb reanalysed the multiplex PCR reads using MiXCR and keeps one entry per CDR3 protein. In the table there are roughly 15,000 distinct CDR3 sequences, over 45% of which are singletons. The chain has TRBV6-5 and TRBJ2-7; the match to TRBD2 covers 8 bases. The TCR originated in a female donor with breast cancer. Some clones in this sample may be carry-over from other donors' samples. The sequencing sample was made of tumor-adjacent breast tissue. The CDR3 here is CASSFQPLTSDEQYF. The CDR3 DNA reads TGTGCCAGCAGTTTTCAACCCCTGACTAGCGACGAGCAGTACTTC.